This T cell receptor beta chain stems from a study of beta chain features in type 1 diabetes. Across the study: Cells sorted and examined across all samples totaled 90 million to 120 million. Study results and caveats: The influence of HLA type on TCRB rearrangement stayed undetermined. It was among patients, rather than healthy donors, that naive, central memory and Treg TCRB repertoires appeared more similar.

Comment on this clone: Its antigen is currently unknown.

Investigators reverse transcribed all isolated RNA, so they sequenced expressed TCRB transcripts. Using immunoSEQ multiplex PCR, the repertoire was profiled, and TCRdb retains in-frame clones only, with some absent. The table shows about 240,000 clones, with about 25% occurring only once. This CDR3 spans 13 amino acids. Germline V gene sequence: CDR1 MNHEY, CDR2 SVGAGI. V was shortened by 0 bases and J by 9 bases, with 9 bases between the two germline ends. The chain is built from TRBV6-5 and TRBJ1-5, with D hard to call. Sample: central memory CD4+ T cells from blood. This clonotype was obtained from a man in his thirties or forties in good health. CDR3 nucleotide sequence: TGTGCCAGCAGTTACTCAGGGAACGGGCCCCAGCATTTT. This translates into CASSYSGNGPQHF.